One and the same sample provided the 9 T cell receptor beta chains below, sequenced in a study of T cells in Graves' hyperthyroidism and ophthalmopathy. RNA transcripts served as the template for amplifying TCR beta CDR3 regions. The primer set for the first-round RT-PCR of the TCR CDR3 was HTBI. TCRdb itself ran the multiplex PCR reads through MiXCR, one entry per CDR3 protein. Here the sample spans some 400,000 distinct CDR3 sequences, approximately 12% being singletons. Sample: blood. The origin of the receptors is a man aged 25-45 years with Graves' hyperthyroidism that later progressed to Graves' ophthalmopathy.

The CDR3 DNA is TGTGCCAGCCAACTCGGGGGGGCCCCCTCCTACAATGAGCAGTTCTTC. It codes for CASQLGGAPSYNEQFF. The V and J genes are TRBV19 and TRBJ2-1; 8 bases fit TRBD2. Germline assignment: CDR1 LNHDA and CDR2 SQIVND (reference sequence). V gave up 9 bases and J gave up 0 bases; unmatched junction bases: 10. The CDR3 is 16 residues long.

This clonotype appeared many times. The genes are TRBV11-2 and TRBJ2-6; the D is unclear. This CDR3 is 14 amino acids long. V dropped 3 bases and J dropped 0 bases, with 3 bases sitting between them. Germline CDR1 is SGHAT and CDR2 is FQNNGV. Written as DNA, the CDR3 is TGTGCCAGCAGCTTTGTCTCTGGGGCCAACGTCCTGACTTTC. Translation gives CASSFVSGANVLTF.

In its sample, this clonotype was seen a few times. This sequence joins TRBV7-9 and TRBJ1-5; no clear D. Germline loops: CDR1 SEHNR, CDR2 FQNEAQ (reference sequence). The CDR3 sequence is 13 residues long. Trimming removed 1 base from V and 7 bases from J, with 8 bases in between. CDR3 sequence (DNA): TGTGCCAGCAGCTTAGGTGGCGAGCAGCCCCAGCATTTT. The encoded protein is CASSLGGEQPQHF. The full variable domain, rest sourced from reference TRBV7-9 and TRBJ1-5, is DTGVSQNPRHKITKRGQNVTFRCDPISEHNRLYWYRQTLGQGPEFLTYFQNEAQLEKSRLLSDRFSAERPKGSFSTLEIQRTEQGDSAMYLCASSLGGEQPQHFGDGTRLSIL.

In nucleotides, the CDR3 is TGTGCCACCAGTGATTTGCGAGGGAATGAGCAGTTCTTC. Translation: CATSDLRGNEQFF. The chain links TRBV24-1 to TRBJ2-1; the D gene is possibly TRBD2 (5 bases). V shed 0 bases and J shed 7 bases, with 6 bases lying between them. The CDR3 has 13 amino acids. CDR1 is KGHDR, CDR2 SFDVKD, per germline.

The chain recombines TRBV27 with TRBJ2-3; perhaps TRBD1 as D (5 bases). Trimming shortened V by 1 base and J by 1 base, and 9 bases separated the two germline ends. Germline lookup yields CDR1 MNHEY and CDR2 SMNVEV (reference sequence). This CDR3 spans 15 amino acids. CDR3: CASSLYGARTDTQYF. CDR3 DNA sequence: TGTGCCAGCAGTTTATATGGGGCCCGCACAGATACGCAGTATTTT.

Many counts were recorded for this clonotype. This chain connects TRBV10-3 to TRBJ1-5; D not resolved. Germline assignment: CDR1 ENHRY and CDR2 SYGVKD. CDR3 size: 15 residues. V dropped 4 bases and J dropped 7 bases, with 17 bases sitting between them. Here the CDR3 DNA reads TGTGCCATCAGTGGGTCCAAGGAGGTTATACAGCCCCAGCATTTT. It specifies CAISGSKEVIQPQHF.

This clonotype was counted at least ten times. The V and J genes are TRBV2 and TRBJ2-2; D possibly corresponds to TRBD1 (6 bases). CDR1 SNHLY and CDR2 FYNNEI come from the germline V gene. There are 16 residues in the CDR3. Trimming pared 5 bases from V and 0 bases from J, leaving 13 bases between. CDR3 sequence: CASSQQGTTNTGELFF. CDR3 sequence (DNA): TGTGCCAGCAGTCAACAGGGAACAACGAACACCGGGGAGCTGTTTTTT.

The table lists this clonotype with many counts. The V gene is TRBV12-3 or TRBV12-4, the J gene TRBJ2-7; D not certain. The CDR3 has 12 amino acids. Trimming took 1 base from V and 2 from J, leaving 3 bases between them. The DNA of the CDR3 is TGTGCCAGCAGTTTAGGGACCTACGAGCAGTACTTC. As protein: CASSLGTYEQYF.

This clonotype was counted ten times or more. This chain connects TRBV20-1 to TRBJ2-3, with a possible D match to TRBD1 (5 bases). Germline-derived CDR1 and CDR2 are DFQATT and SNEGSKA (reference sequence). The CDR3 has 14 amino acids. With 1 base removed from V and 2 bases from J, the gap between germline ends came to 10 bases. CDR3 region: CSARGGLITDTQYF. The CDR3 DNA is TGCAGTGCTAGAGGGGGCCTAATCACAGATACGCAGTATTTT.